This entry concerns a single T cell receptor beta chain. Its binding antigen is unknown. The record has no base qualities; no much larger clone is one base away. This record comes from a study of blood T cell repertoires in COVID-19 (dated by TCRdb to the early 2020s). Some background on the complete study: Collaborator samples came from the United States, Italy and Spain and covered acute and convalescent phases of COVID-19. The sample metadata nearly always contained a de-identified subject ID, COVID-19 status, age in years and sex. Subjects who had been exposed to COVID-19, were actively infected with it, or had recovered from it provided the deeply sampled blood TCRbeta repertoires that made up the dataset. Where available, HLA class I and class II types were obtained from metadata supplied by the sample provider rather than from assay-based typing. Samples came from the ongoing ImmuneRACE study (first 160 participants) plus 1,254 subjects from 6 global collaborators. The prospective study material was composed of cDNA or gDNA derived from T cells, B-cell-depleted T cells, or PBMCs. A freely available public database, intended as a resource for researchers studying the immune response to SARS-CoV-2, is where the repertoires were released.

General findings and caveats noted by the study authors: Clinical and demographic metadata were provided uncurated, with the amount varying by source and participant.

Participants in the prospective study were enrolled through a virtual design, were aged about 18 to 100 years, and lived in 20 to 30 United States geographic areas. In the prospective study, cohorts were assigned on the basis of participant-reported clinical history obtained from a screening survey and a study questionnaire. Recovered participants in ImmuneRACE Cohort 3 were defined as having two consecutive negative NP/OP PCR tests, clearance from a healthcare professional, or resolution of symptoms. In the prospective study, mobile phlebotomists collected whole blood, serum and a nasopharyngeal or oropharyngeal swab from each participant. Additional blood draws and questionnaires over an approximately 2-month period could optionally be provided by prospective study participants. Prospective study blood samples were shipped either frozen or at room temperature before DNA extraction. TCRbeta CDR3 regions were amplified from genomic DNA using the immunoSEQ Assay, a bias-controlled multiplex PCR. The authors' analysis ran thus. Nucleated cell counts per sample were estimated from amplification of reference gene primers within the assay. Sequence reads were collapsed and filtered to measure the absolute abundance of every unique TCRbeta CDR3 rearrangement. Productive Simpson clonality was computed per sample as the square root of Simpson's diversity index over productive rearrangements. Sourced from immuneACCESS, this table was stored by TCRdb with only in-frame sequences that have V and J called. A share of the clones is absent; for the studies checked, an unresolved V gene accounts for under half, and the remainder has no known explanation. V and J calls and clone size follow that table, whereas D and trimming were derived from the DNA. The sample table contains fewer than 450,000 clones; only one count was recorded for approximately 90% of them. Together, the top ten hold about 1.1% of the sample.

Reading the germline V gene gives CDR1 LGHNT and CDR2 FRNRAP. From cysteine to phenylalanine, the CDR3 is 15 amino acids long. The kept DNA is CDR3 alone, 45 bases in frame from the first base. The junction shows trimming of 5 bases on V and 5 bases on J, and the gene matches do not reach 10 bases of it. The sequencing sample was made of PBMCs or T cells enriched from blood (not recorded which). The sequence derives from a woman aged 18-29 years who had recovered from COVID-19. Recombination connected TRBV12-5 to TRBJ1-2, with 8 central nucleotides matching TRBD1. The nucleotide sequence is TGTGCTAGTGGTCAGGGACAGGTAGTAGGGTATGGCTACACCTTC. Its protein reads: CASGQGQVVGYGYTF.